The 10 T cell receptor beta chains reported below all come from one sample, sequenced in a study of radiotherapy plus CTLA-4 blockade in lung cancer. Sequencing used immunoSEQ multiplex PCR; TCRdb keeps in-frame clones, though not all of them. The sample gives some 50,000 clones, around 80% of which show up once; under 3.5% is in the top ten. This specimen was peripheral blood, taken from a patient treated with radiotherapy plus ipilimumab. These receptors originate from a human donor with non-small cell lung cancer who had a partial response to radiotherapy plus ipilimumab.

Details on this clone: One end of the junction does not line up with germline, which may come from a read error. The J gene is TRBJ2-7, the V gene TRBV2; 7 bases agree with TRBD1. The CDR3 extends over 14 amino acids. Germline V lookup: CDR1 SNHLY, CDR2 FYNNEI. The CDR3 region is CASRLTAGGYEQYF. In nucleotides, the CDR3 is TGTGCGAGCAGGCTGACGGCAGGGGGATACGAGCAGTACTTC.

The chain carries TRBV5-6 and TRBJ2-3; TRBD2 agrees at 9 bases. The germline V gene has CDR1 SGHDT and CDR2 YYEEEE. The V gene end was trimmed by 2 bases and the J gene end by 2 bases; junction bases not matched to a gene: 6. The CDR3 length is 16 residues. The CDR3 sequence is CASSFGSSGTTDTQYF. CDR3 DNA sequence: TGTGCCAGCAGCTTTGGGTCTAGCGGGACCACAGATACGCAGTATTTT.

The chain employs TRBV10-3 and TRBJ2-1; TRBD2 matches at 10 bases. CDR1 and CDR2 (germline): ENHRY, SYGVKD. The CDR3 extends over 15 amino acids. The V gene end was trimmed by 9 bases and the J gene end by 2 bases; junction bases not matched to a gene: 7. CDR3 residues: CAISGGAGPYNEQFF. CDR3 coding DNA: TGTGCCATAAGCGGGGGGGCGGGGCCCTACAATGAGCAGTTCTTC.

This chain's CDR3 is CASSKGQDRTGELFF. As DNA, the CDR3 is TGTGCCAGCAGTAAGGGACAGGATCGCACCGGGGAGCTGTTTTTT. The V and J genes are TRBV5-4 and TRBJ2-2; TRBD1 aligns across 8 bases. This CDR3 contains 15 residues. V shed 5 bases and J 4 bases; nucleotides not matched to a gene: 7. Per the germline V gene, CDR1 is SGHNT and CDR2 is YYREEE (reference sequence).

The chain joins TRBV21-1 to TRBJ1-5; no DNA check was done on the table's D call, TRBD1. TRBV21-1 is noted as a pseudogene. There are 16 residues in the CDR3. CDR3 nucleotides: TGTGCCAGCAGCAAAGAGCAAGGGACAGGTCATCAGCCCCAGCATTTT. Protein: CASSKEQGTGHQPQHF.

The rearrangement links TRBV6-5 to TRBJ2-1; 9 bases match TRBD1. V gave up 7 bases and J gave up 9 bases; unmatched junction bases: 13. Looked up from germline, CDR1 is MNHEY and CDR2 is SVGAGI. CDR3 length equals 15 residues. The CDR3 nucleotides read TGTGCCAGCACTGCCGGGACAGGGATTCTGGCTGAGCAGTTCTTC. Residues: CASTAGTGILAEQFF.

The chain is built from TRBV5-1 and TRBJ2-6; a possible D gene is TRBD1 (6 bases). Germline-derived CDR1 and CDR2 are SGHRS and YFSETQ. The CDR3 loop spans 17 amino acids. Trimming took 0 bases from V and 1 from J, leaving 11 bases between them. The CDR3, as DNA: TGCGCCAGCAGCTTGGTGCAGGGACAATCTGGGGCCAACGTCCTGACTTTC. Its protein is CASSLVQGQSGANVLTF.

This rearrangement joins TRBV5-1 to TRBJ2-5; maybe TRBD2 (5 bases). CDR1 SGHRS and CDR2 YFSETQ come from the germline V gene. V gave up 7 bases and J gave up 5 bases, with 15 bases separating them. The length of the CDR3 is 13 residues. CDR3 nucleotide sequence: TGCGCCAGCGCGGGCTCGGGGTGGGAGACCCAGTACTTC. It yields the protein CASAGSGWETQYF.

The V and J genes are TRBV5-6 and TRBJ2-3; 10 bases line up with TRBD2. The V and J ends lost 0 bases and 2 bases, in that order; junction bases with no gene match: 6. Germline lookup yields CDR1 SGHDT and CDR2 YYEEEE. The length of the CDR3 is 17 residues. This CDR3 reads CASSLGLAGEYTDTQYF. The CDR3, as DNA: TGTGCCAGCAGCTTGGGGCTAGCGGGGGAATACACAGATACGCAGTATTTT.

This rearrangement joins TRBV4-3 to TRBJ2-1; tentatively, D is TRBD1 (5 bases). V shed 4 bases and J shed 6 bases, with 13 bases lying between them. Looked up from germline, CDR1 is LGHNA and CDR2 is YSLEER. This CDR3 has 14 amino acids. CDR3 nucleotide sequence: TGCGCCAGCAGCCGATCCAGACAGAGCAATGAGCAGTTCTTC. It specifies CASSRSRQSNEQFF.